This entry describes one TCR beta chain. The sample holds a few counts of this clone. Its antigen remains undetermined. It has no much larger one-base neighbor in the sample; base qualities were not kept. Receptor libraries were prepared by the immunoSEQ multiplex PCR assay. For the multiplex PCR, a mixture combining 60 forward primers for TCR Vbeta segments and 13 reverse primers for TCR Jbeta segments was used. The CDR3 region of rearranged TCR beta genes was amplified from genomic DNA by a multiplex PCR assay. The Illumina HiSeq System was used to sequence the amplified TCR beta libraries as 87-base-pair reads. The paper's processing steps were these. A later analysis tallied around 80 million unique TCR beta chains across the 666 repertoires, and around 12 million of those chains were shared by two or more donors. Raw reads were error-corrected and collapsed into unique sequences by a nearest-neighbor algorithm in which closely related sequences were merged to remove PCR and sequencing errors. V, D and J gene segments were assigned by aligning CDR3 sequences to IMGT reference sequences. Each retained sequence needed at least a six-nucleotide match to both a V gene segment and a J gene segment. A rearrangement was called productive if the CDR3 had no stop codons and remained in frame with V and J, and every other rearrangement was called non-productive. Following IMGT convention, CDR3 was defined as the stretch from the second conserved V-encoded cysteine up to the conserved J-encoded phenylalanine. In an earlier analysis of around 640 of the donors, sequences lacking an unambiguous match to a single V gene segment were excluded. In an earlier analysis of approximately 590 of the donors, a V segment was called functional when productive rearrangements were above 56.7%, and segregating when the standard deviation between donors exceeded 5%. To diagnose cytomegalovirus status from the catalog of TCR beta chain sequences, a statistical classification framework was built. In a later analysis, V and J genes were assigned by comparing TCR nucleotide sequences against IMGT/GENE-DB human TR gene sequences. A later analysis assigned CDR3 sequences and most-parsimonious VDJ recombination scenarios with the TCRdist pipeline. In a later analysis, every TCR beta chain was defined by the combination of its CDR3 amino acid sequence and its V-gene family, and reads without a unique V-gene family were dropped. A later analysis removed roughly 590 highly shared, low-generation-probability nucleotide sequences to deal with suspected cross-contamination and a sequencing artifact. A later analysis calculated a clonal expansion index for each public chain from normalized within-repertoire ranks of inferred template counts. Generation probabilities in a later analysis came from a VDJ recombination model fitted to out-of-frame rearrangements, and those results were checked against IGoR. In a later analysis, hypergeometric tests were used to score TCR-TCR, TCR-HLA and TCR-CMV co-occurrence, with a repertoire-size bias correction applied to TCR pairs. A later analysis estimated false discovery rates by permuting HLA or CMV assignments 20 times. In a later analysis, co-occurring TCRs were grouped using DBSCAN, with TCRdist sequence similarity added in when clustering inside HLA-allele-positive subsets. For co-occurrence clustering, repertoires with fewer than 30,000 or more than 120,000 public chains were excluded, along with four or five repertoires with anomalous nucleotide sharing. TCRdb's version of the immuneACCESS table is confined to in-frame rearrangements and falls short of the full clone set. An unresolved V gene accounts for under half of the shortfall where checked; the remainder is of unknown origin. V, J and clone size are taken as reported in that table, and D and trimming were inferred from the DNA itself. Counted in this sample were around 40,000 clones; around 60% of them appeared once. The ten top clones hold more than 8.5% of the sample.

Measured from the cysteine to the phenylalanine, the CDR3 is 12 residues long. The only DNA kept is the CDR3, 36 bases in frame from the first base. Germline trimming: 4 bases from V, 4 bases from J; junction bases outside gene matches: 2. Reading the germline V gene gives CDR1 SQVTM and CDR2 ANQGSEA. The cohort was made up of 650 to 700 healthy bone marrow donors. Cohort members were all nominally healthy when sampled, although unrecorded immune exposures were likely present. CMV serostatus was positive for 289 and negative for about half of the 666 cohort members, and was not recorded for this donor. A peripheral blood sample was provided by each donor, and peripheral blood mononuclear cells were used for TCR beta sequencing. The Qiagen DNeasy Blood Extraction Kit was used to extract genomic DNA from the blood cell samples. These data originate in a study of cytomegalovirus exposure and HLA in healthy donors (dated by TCRdb to about 2017). Context from the whole study: In an earlier analysis of roughly 590 of the donors, 276 Gb of sequence data and approximately 100 million unique TCR beta sequences from 180 million or so T cells were reported. Rather than using new phenotypic data, the later analysis identified candidate immune exposures from TCR beta sequences and from how often those sequences occurred across donors. Alongside the repertoire data, information on donor age, sex, ethnicity and CMV serostatus was compiled. Class I and class II HLA loci were covered by the typing at four-digit resolution. A later analysis re-examined previously published TCR beta repertoires from around 670 donors and added high-resolution HLA genotyping to investigate patterns of TCR occurrence. Roughly 5 DR-DQ haplotypes were treated as single units for association and clustering because of strong linkage in the cohort. The number of donors typed differed by locus, with 629-630 for A, B, C, DRB1 and DQB1, about 500 for DQA1, over 600 for DPA1, and about 450 for DPB1. In a later genetic analysis, genome-wide SNP genotypes for about three fifths of the roughly 670 donors were used, and that subset was treated as a discovery cohort. An earlier analysis of several hundred of the donors applied high-throughput TCR beta sequencing to assess whether each TCR beta V gene segment acted as functional or pseudogenic. High-throughput TCR immunosequencing, statistical association of individual TCRs with disease status, and machine learning were combined to predict cytomegalovirus infection status. Among 350 to 400 genotyped donors of the cohort, an average of roughly 240,000 unique TCR beta nucleotide sequences were sequenced per donor, roughly 20% of them non-productive. The T cell repertoires of under 700 subjects were profiled by immunosequencing and related to cytomegalovirus serostatus. An early release that covered about 600 HLA-typed donors contained approximately 300 gigabases of sequencing data and tens of millions of unique TCR sequences. All discovery cohort repertoires had been generated using a single sequencing platform. In addition to the first cohort of several hundred subjects, a separate validation cohort of approximately 130 different subjects was used. The genetic ancestry cluster associated with self-reported Caucasian donors included about 81% of the roughly 390 genotyped donors. The aim of the study was to test whether cataloging public T cell receptors could identify signatures of past pathogen exposure. General findings and caveats noted by the study authors: For the cohort, immune exposure information was limited to CMV serostatus. Most TCR sequences were seen in very few donors, while some public TCRs were found in many individuals. In a later genetic analysis, a missense DCLRE1C variant was associated with V-gene and J-gene trimming of TCR beta chains, and the association was replicated in an independent cohort. Because HLA typing was missing for some donors at each locus, association tests included only the typed subset. A later analysis reported that several top co-occurrence clusters appeared linked to parvovirus B19, influenza, CMV and Epstein-Barr virus. Presence/absence analyses assumed roughly uniform sequencing depth across donors, an assumption that may not hold. This cohort had only TCR beta chains sequenced, and the lack of alpha or paired-chain data limited which features could be detected. In an earlier analysis of approximately 590 of the donors, most TCR beta V segments appeared in productive rearrangements about 87% or about 30% of the time, broadly matching IMGT annotations. Correlated functional status among segregating V segments might be attributable to linkage disequilibrium, but an unknown experimental factor could not be ruled out. A later analysis found that most CMV-associated TCR beta chains appeared HLA-restricted, with HLA associations seemingly driven largely by CMV exposure. The authors suggested that the approach could potentially be generalized to other disease states and immunological phenotypes. The study gave a list of about 160 TCR beta chains associated with cytomegalovirus. In a later analysis, HLA-associated TCR beta chains were found to be more clonally expanded and to have lower generation probabilities than equally common non-associated chains. Cytomegalovirus status was reported to be diagnosed by the classifier with high specificity and sensitivity in both the original and validation cohorts. According to a later analysis, TCR association rates differed among HLA loci, with DRB1 alleles showing the most associated TCRs and HLA-C alleles showing the fewest. A few of the identified cytomegalovirus-associated TCR beta chains were confirmed in vitro to be specific for cytomegalovirus antigens. Specific HLA alleles were associated with some 15,000 TCR beta sequences at a false discovery rate of 0.05 in a later analysis. A cluster of highly shared sequence variants was judged likely to represent a technical artifact of the sequencing pipeline. About 17 rarely observed V segments, including chromosome 9 orphons, were excluded from the earlier analysis of approximately 500 of the donors because counts were too low. According to a later genetic analysis, donors in an Asian-associated ancestry cluster had fewer N-insertions in productive TCRs than the approximately 700-donor mean. When HLA alleles, especially DR and DQ, strongly co-occurred, attributing TCR associations to individual alleles was difficult. A further reported finding was that TCR beta sequences accurately predicted the HLA-A and HLA-B alleles for most subjects in the first cohort. Some IMGT-functional V segments, including TRBV6-2 and TRBV6-3, could not be distinguished by the 87-base-pair reads and were therefore excluded.

This TCR was sampled from a human donor in good health. The chain links TRBV29-1 with TRBJ2-5, with 8 middle bases fitting TRBD2. Input material: PBMCs. The sequence in DNA is TGCAGCGTTGTCACTAGCGGAGAGACCCAGTACTTC. Protein translation: CSVVTSGETQYF.